Sequencing of this T cell receptor beta chain was carried out in a study of OX40 agonist ivuxolimab in advanced cancers. General study findings and limits: Certain nonresponders additionally had low normalized T-cell clonal expansion.

Trimming took 2 bases from V and 0 from J, leaving 11 bases between them. The CDR3 contains 15 residues. The V gene's germline CDR1 is SGHRS and CDR2 YFSETQ. Sequencing was performed with immunoSEQ multiplex PCR; in TCRdb, only in-frame clones are kept and a portion is missing. The sample holds approximately 70,000 clones; about 88% are singletons and the top ten take approximately 0.98%. Turning to this clone: Its matching antigen is unknown.

The material sequenced was CD4+ or CD8+ T cells sorted from blood, taken in a trial of the OX40 agonist ivuxolimab. This sequence originates from an adult with an advanced solid tumor such as melanoma, head and neck, liver or kidney cancer. The chain is built from TRBV5-1 and TRBJ1-2; D call uncertain. CDR3 nucleotides: TGCGCCAGCAGCTTAGGATCGGAGACTAACTATGGCTACACCTTC. This codes for CASSLGSETNYGYTF.